The clone carrying this TCR beta chain was observed a handful of times. Antigen unknown. This entry comes from a study of cytomegalovirus exposure and HLA in healthy donors. Study results and caveats: For cytomegalovirus status, the classifier reportedly gave diagnoses with high specificity and sensitivity. Earlier analysis looked at TCR beta V segments, and most were productive about 87% or about 30% of the time.

The primer mix had 60 Vbeta and 13 Jbeta primers. Profiling relied on immunoSEQ multiplex PCR, and the TCRdb table lists in-frame clones only, not all of them. The data show about 130,000 clones, over 60% seen once. Trimming left V 5 bases short and J 4 bases short, with 15 bases between. The CDR3 has 15 residues. CDR1 MNHNS and CDR2 SASEGT come from the germline V gene. This sequence was found in a human donor in good health. What was sequenced was PBMCs. The chain joins TRBV6-1 to TRBJ2-1, with D possibly TRBD2 on 6 matching bases. The CDR3 DNA reads TGTGCCAGCAGTATTCTCCCCGGAGGGTACAATGAGCAGTTCTTC. This encodes CASSILPGGYNEQFF.